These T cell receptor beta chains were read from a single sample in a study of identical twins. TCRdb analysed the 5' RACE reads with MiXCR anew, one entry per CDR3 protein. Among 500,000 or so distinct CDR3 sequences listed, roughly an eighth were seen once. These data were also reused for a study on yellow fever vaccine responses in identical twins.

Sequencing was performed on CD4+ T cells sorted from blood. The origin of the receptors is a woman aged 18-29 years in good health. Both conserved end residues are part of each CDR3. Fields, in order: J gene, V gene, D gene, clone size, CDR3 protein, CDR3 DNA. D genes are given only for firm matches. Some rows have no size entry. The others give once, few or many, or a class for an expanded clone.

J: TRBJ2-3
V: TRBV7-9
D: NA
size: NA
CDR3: CASRHTQGSDTQYF
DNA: TGTGCCAGCAGACACACGCAAGGTTCAGATACGCAGTATTTT

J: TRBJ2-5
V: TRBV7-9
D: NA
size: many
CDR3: CASSPPWGRGNQETQYF
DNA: TGTGCCAGCAGCCCTCCTTGGGGCAGGGGAAACCAAGAGACCCAGTACTTC

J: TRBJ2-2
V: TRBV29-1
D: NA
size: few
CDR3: CSVGEPVGTGELFF
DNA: TGCAGCGTCGGTGAGCCCGTAGGCACCGGGGAGCTGTTTTTT

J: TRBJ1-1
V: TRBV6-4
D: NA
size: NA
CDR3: CASSGPGHWTSLNTEAFF
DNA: TGTGCCAGCAGTGGCCCGGGACACTGGACCTCCTTGAACACTGAAGCTTTCTTT

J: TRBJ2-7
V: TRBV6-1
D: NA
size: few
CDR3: CASTPGVVDSYEQYF
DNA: TGTGCCAGCACCCCCGGGGTTGTAGACTCCTACGAGCAGTACTTC

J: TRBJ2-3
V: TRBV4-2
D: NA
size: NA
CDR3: CASSPRDLTLGPTDTQYF
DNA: TGTGCCAGCAGCCCCCGGGACCTGACGTTGGGGCCCACAGATACGCAGTATTTT

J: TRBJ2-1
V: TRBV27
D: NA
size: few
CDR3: CASRGVDYNEQFF
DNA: TGTGCCAGCAGGGGGGTGGACTACAATGAGCAGTTCTTC

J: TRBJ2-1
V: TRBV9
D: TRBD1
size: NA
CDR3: CASSVGPGGTGASNEQFF
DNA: TGTGCCAGCAGCGTAGGTCCGGGCGGGACAGGGGCCTCCAATGAGCAGTTCTTC

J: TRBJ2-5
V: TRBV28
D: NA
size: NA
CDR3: CASSLGRDHLETQYF
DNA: TGTGCCAGCAGTTTAGGTCGGGACCACCTGGAGACCCAGTACTTC

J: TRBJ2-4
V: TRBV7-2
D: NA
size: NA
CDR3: CASSLERAAKNIQYF
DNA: TGTGCCAGCAGCTTGGAGAGGGCCGCCAAAAACATTCAGTACTTC

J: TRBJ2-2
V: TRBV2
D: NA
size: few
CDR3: CASREQGVDTGELFF
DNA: TGTGCCAGCAGAGAGCAGGGAGTTGACACCGGGGAGCTGTTTTTT

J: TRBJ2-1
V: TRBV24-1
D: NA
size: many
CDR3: CATSDDQGANSYNEQFF
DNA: TGTGCCACCAGTGATGATCAGGGTGCCAACTCCTACAATGAGCAGTTCTTC

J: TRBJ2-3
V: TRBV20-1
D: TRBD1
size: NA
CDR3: CSARPGGKGDTQYF
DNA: TGCAGTGCTAGACCAGGGGGCAAGGGAGATACGCAGTATTTT

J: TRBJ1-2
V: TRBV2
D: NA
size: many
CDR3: CASSPGGSGYTF
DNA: TGTGCCAGCAGTCCGGGGGGGTCCGGCTACACCTTC

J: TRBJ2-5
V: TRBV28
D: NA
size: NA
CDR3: CASSKKETQYF
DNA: TGTGCCAGCAGTAAAAAAGAGACCCAGTACTTC

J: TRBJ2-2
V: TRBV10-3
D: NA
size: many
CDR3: CAISVTGNTGELFF
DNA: TGTGCCATCAGTGTAACGGGGAACACCGGGGAGCTGTTTTTT

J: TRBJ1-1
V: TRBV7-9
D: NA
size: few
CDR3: CASSLQGHTEAFF
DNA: TGTGCCAGCAGCCTACAGGGTCACACTGAAGCTTTCTTT

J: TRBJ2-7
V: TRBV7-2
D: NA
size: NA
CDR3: CASSLDARGYEQYF
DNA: TGTGCCAGCAGCTTAGATGCCAGGGGCTACGAGCAGTACTTC

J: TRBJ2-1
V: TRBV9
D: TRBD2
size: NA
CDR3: CASSESGGAGNEQFF
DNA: TGTGCCAGCAGCGAGAGCGGGGGGGCCGGGAATGAGCAGTTCTTC

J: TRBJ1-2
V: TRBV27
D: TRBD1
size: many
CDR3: CASSSLKTGTGHYGYTF
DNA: TGTGCCAGCAGTTCCTTAAAAACCGGGACAGGGCACTATGGCTACACCTTC

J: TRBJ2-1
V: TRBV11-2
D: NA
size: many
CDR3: CASRQAPHNEQFF
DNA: TGTGCCAGCAGACAGGCCCCCCACAATGAGCAGTTCTTC

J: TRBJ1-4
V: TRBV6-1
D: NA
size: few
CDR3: CASSLRGASNEKLFF
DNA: TGTGCCAGCAGCCTCCGCGGGGCCAGTAATGAAAAACTGTTTTTT

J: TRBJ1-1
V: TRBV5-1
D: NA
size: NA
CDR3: CASSSNGDTEAFF
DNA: TGCGCCAGCAGCTCTAATGGCGACACTGAAGCTTTCTTT

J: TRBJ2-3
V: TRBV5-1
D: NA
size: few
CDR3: CASSLDPGRDTQYF
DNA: TGCGCCAGCAGCTTGGACCCCGGCAGGGATACGCAGTATTTT

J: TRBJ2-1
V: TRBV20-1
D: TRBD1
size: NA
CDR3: CSARDVTGGYSEQFF
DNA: TGCAGTGCTAGAGATGTAACAGGGGGCTACAGTGAGCAGTTCTTC

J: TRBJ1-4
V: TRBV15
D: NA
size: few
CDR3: CATNIPGGVGYEKLFF
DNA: TGTGCCACAAACATACCGGGGGGAGTTGGATATGAAAAACTGTTTTTT

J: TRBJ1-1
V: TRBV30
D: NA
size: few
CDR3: CAWGPNGEEAFF
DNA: TGTGCCTGGGGACCGAACGGAGAAGAAGCTTTCTTT

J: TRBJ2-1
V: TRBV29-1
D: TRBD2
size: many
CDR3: CSVEGGNEQFF
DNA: TGCAGCGTTGAGGGGGGGAATGAGCAGTTCTTC

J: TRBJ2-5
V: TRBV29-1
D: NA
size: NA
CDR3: CSAGRREKTQYF
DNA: TGCAGCGCTGGTCGAAGGGAGAAGACCCAGTACTTC

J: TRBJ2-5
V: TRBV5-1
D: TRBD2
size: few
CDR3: CASSLSGTSGGWSETQYF
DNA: TGCGCCAGCAGCTTGTCCGGGACTAGCGGGGGATGGAGTGAGACCCAGTACTTC

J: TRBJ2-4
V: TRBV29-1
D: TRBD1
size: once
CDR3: CSVRTGRGELAKNIQYF
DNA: TGCAGCGTAAGGACAGGGAGAGGGGAACTAGCCAAAAACATTCAGTACTTC

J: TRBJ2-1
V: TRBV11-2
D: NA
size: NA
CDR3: CASSPRAPLDYEQFF
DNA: TGTGCCAGCAGCCCCCGGGCCCCCCTGGACTATGAGCAGTTCTTC

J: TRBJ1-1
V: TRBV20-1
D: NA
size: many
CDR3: CSARSTNTEAFF
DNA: TGCAGTGCTCGGAGCACGAACACTGAAGCTTTCTTT

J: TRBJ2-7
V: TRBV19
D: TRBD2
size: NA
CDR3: CASSISTSGFSYEQYF
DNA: TGTGCCAGTAGTATCTCGACTAGCGGGTTCTCCTACGAGCAGTACTTC

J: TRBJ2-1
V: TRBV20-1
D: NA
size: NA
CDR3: CSARDISGPSYNEQFF
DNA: TGCAGTGCTAGAGATATTAGCGGCCCATCCTACAATGAGCAGTTCTTC

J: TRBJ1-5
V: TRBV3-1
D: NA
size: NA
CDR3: CASSQGGQNNQPQHF
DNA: TGTGCCAGCAGCCAAGGAGGACAGAACAATCAGCCCCAGCATTTT

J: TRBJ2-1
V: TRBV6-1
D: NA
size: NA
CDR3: CASREGLAYNEQFF
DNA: TGTGCCAGCAGAGAGGGGCTAGCCTACAATGAGCAGTTCTTC

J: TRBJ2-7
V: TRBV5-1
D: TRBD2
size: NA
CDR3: CASSLVPRESAYEQYF
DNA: TGCGCCAGCAGCTTGGTCCCGCGGGAGTCAGCCTACGAGCAGTACTTC

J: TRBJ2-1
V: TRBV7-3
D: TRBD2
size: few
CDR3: CASSLASSGGQNEQFF
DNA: TGTGCCAGCAGCTTAGCCTCTAGCGGGGGGCAAAATGAGCAGTTCTTC